A single sample is the source of the 8 T cell receptor beta chains below, sequenced in a study of blood T cell repertoires in COVID-19. Libraries were prepared by immunoSEQ multiplex PCR; TCRdb keeps only in-frame clonotypes and omits some of them. The table includes about 94,000 clones, about 90% detected once. Sequencing was done on a sample of peripheral blood. The receptors shown here come from a human donor with acute or convalescent COVID-19. The donor label of this sample is uncertain.

This clone has only one observation. The chain employs TRBV5-5 and TRBJ2-7, with D uncertain. The CDR3 totals 12 residues. Germline V lookup: CDR1 SGHKS, CDR2 YYEKEE (reference sequence). The germline V and J ends were trimmed by 2 bases and 3 bases, with 6 bases remaining between them. CDR3 sequence reads: CASSFLFYEQYF. Written as DNA, the CDR3 is TGTGCCAGCAGCTTCCTATTCTACGAGCAGTACTTC. Drawing the rest from reference TRBV5-5 and TRBJ2-7, the complete variable domain is DAGVTQSPTHLIKTRGQQVTLRCSPISGHKSVSWYQQVLGQGPQFIFQYYEKEERGRGNFPDRFSARQFPNYSSELNVNALLLGDSALYLCASSFLFYEQYFGPGTRLTVT.

The V gene is TRBV2, the J gene TRBJ1-6; D gene uncertain. The CDR3 runs 13 residues. From germline, CDR1 is SNHLY and CDR2 FYNNEI. The V end lost 7 bases, the J end lost 10 bases, and 14 bases lay between the germline ends. The chain's CDR3 is CASTPGPISPLHF. CDR3 bases: TGTGCCAGCACCCCTGGGCCCATATCACCCCTCCACTTT.

This clone was observed a single time. The chain uses TRBV28 and TRBJ1-6; possible D gene TRBD1, 6 bases. The CDR3 runs 20 residues. The germline CDR1 and CDR2 sequences are MDHEN and SYDVKM. With 6 bases removed from V and 6 bases from J, the gap between germline ends came to 30 bases. CDR3 region: CASSFGGTHRDIFSNSPLHF. The CDR3 region has the DNA TGTGCCAGCAGCTTTGGCGGAACCCACCGGGACATCTTTTCTAATTCACCCCTCCACTTT.

The J gene is TRBJ1-3, the V gene TRBV4-1; the D is unclear. From germline, CDR1 is MGHRA and CDR2 YSYEKL. The V end was cut by 0 bases, the J end by 1 base, with 10 bases between. This CDR3 has 16 residues. The CDR3 loop is CASSQEGTRSGNTIYF. CDR3 nucleotide sequence: TGCGCCAGCAGCCAAGAGGGCACCCGATCTGGAAACACCATATATTTT.

This clone is a singleton in its sample. The gene calls are TRBV11-2 and TRBJ1-4; possible D gene TRBD1, 5 bases. Trimming cost V 6 bases and J 8 bases, with 16 bases left between them. This CDR3 spans 14 amino acids. CDR1 and CDR2 from the germline V gene are SGHAT and FQNNGV. The DNA of the CDR3 is TGTGCCAGCAGACGTCCGGGGGGTCGCGAAAAACTGTTTTTT. Amino acid sequence: CASRRPGGREKLFF.

The chain is built from TRBV11-3 and TRBJ2-7; D uncertain. Deletions cut 1 base from V and 3 bases from J, with 7 bases between. CDR3 length: 13 amino acids. Germline lookup yields CDR1 SGHNT and CDR2 YENEEA. The DNA of the CDR3 is TGTGCCAGCAGCTTAGTGTCTTTCTACGAGCAGTACTTC. Its protein is CASSLVSFYEQYF.

The rearrangement links TRBV6-5 to TRBJ1-6; no reliable D call. Per germline, CDR1 MNHEY and CDR2 SVGAGI. The CDR3 covers 12 residues. V was shortened by 2 bases and J by 9 bases, with 5 bases between the two germline ends. The CDR3 sequence: CASSYPSSPLHF. The CDR3 DNA reads as TGTGCCAGCAGTTACCCATCTTCACCCCTCCACTTT.

CDR3 protein: CASSELGGAYEQYF. For the CDR3, the DNA is TGTGCCAGCAGTGAATTGGGGGGAGCCTACGAGCAGTACTTC. V and J are TRBV25-1 and TRBJ2-7; tentatively, D is TRBD2 (6 bases). The length of the CDR3 is 14 residues. CDR1 and CDR2 from the germline V gene are MGHDK and SYGVNS. V lost 1 base and J 2 bases, leaving 9 bases between the germline ends.